One T cell receptor beta chain is described in this entry. As yet, its antigen is unknown. Generated by immunoSEQ multiplex PCR, the TCRdb table keeps only in-frame clones and is missing some. The sample includes tens of thousands of clones, about 72% seen only once; the top ten take approximately 15%. The data were obtained in a study of radiotherapy plus CTLA-4 blockade in lung cancer. Study-wide context: Objective responses emerged in around a sixth of patients, and around 31% attained disease control. Findings of the study overall: Blood-borne expansion of tumor-derived TCR clones followed radiotherapy plus ipilimumab. Early blood T cell clone dynamics, with interferon-beta, were reported to best predict response.

The CDR3 sequence is 15 residues long. Looked up from germline, CDR1 is SNHLY and CDR2 is FYNNEI. V dropped 8 bases and J dropped 0 bases, with 16 bases sitting between them. Participants had chemo-refractory metastatic non-small-cell lung cancer and were treated with focal radiation plus ipilimumab CTLA-4 blockade. The V gene is TRBV2, the J gene TRBJ1-1; possibly TRBD1 for D (5 bases). The specimen comprised peripheral blood, sampled from a patient treated with radiotherapy plus ipilimumab. The sequence was collected from a human donor with non-small cell lung cancer whose response to radiotherapy plus ipilimumab could not be evaluated. Some clones in this sample may be carry-over from other donors' samples. The DNA for the CDR3 is TGTGCCAGCCTCGGACATGCGGCAATGAACACTGAAGCTTTCTTT. It translates to CASLGHAAMNTEAFF.